A selection of T cell receptor beta chains follows, all from one sample in a study of shared clonotypes between healthy human individuals. The method was immunoSEQ multiplex PCR; TCRdb's version includes in-frame clones alone and lacks a portion of them. The sample has about 960,000 clones, roughly 72% seen once; the top ten hold about 1.5%. Sample: memory CD4+ T cells sorted from blood. The receptor source for this set is a man between 18 and 29 years old in good health. Both conserved end residues are part of each CDR3. A D gene is named only where the DNA matches it firmly. The listing skips clone size in some rows; elsewhere it reads once, few, many or a size class.

CASSYLGTKQETQYF TGTGCCAGCAGCTATCTTGGGACAAAACAAGAGACCCAGTACTTC NA TRBV5-6 NA TRBJ2-5
CASSPGSIQPQHF TGTGCCAGTAGCCCAGGGTCAATTCAGCCCCAGCATTTT NA TRBV19 many TRBJ1-5
CASSLLGHQETQYF TGCGCCAGCAGCTTGTTGGGCCACCAAGAGACCCAGTACTTC NA TRBV5-1 few TRBJ2-5
CASSQDLTGTSNYGYTF TGCGCCAGCAGCCAAGACCTCACCGGGACCTCTAACTATGGCTACACCTTC NA TRBV4-3 NA TRBJ1-2
CASSEARGVEQYF TGTGCCAGCAGTGAAGCTCGGGGGGTCGAGCAGTACTTC TRBD2 TRBV6-1 NA TRBJ2-7
CATSREGETSFETQYF TGTGCCACCAGCAGAGAGGGGGAGACTAGCTTCGAGACCCAGTACTTC TRBD2 TRBV15 NA TRBJ2-5
CAWSRGGISNQPQHF TGTGCCTGGAGTAGGGGGGGGATTAGCAATCAGCCCCAGCATTTT NA TRBV30 NA TRBJ1-5
CASSLGQGGTDTQYF TGTGCCAGTAGTCTTGGACAGGGCGGCACAGATACGCAGTATTTT TRBD1 TRBV19 NA TRBJ2-3
CASSLMRGSYEQYF TGTGCCAGCAGCTTAATGAGGGGCTCCTACGAGCAGTACTTC NA TRBV7-2 once TRBJ2-7
CASSLTAKPYEQYF TGTGCCAGCAGCTTAACAGCGAAACCCTACGAGCAGTACTTC NA TRBV7-8 few TRBJ2-7
CASSFGTARGDYEQFF TGTGCCAGCAGTTTCGGGACGGCTCGCGGTGACTATGAGCAGTTCTTC NA TRBV28 NA TRBJ2-1
CSVGVAPRGTEAFF TGCAGCGTTGGAGTGGCGCCGAGAGGCACTGAAGCTTTCTTT NA TRBV29-1 NA TRBJ1-1
CSVELAGAREQYF TGCAGCGTTGAACTAGCGGGGGCGAGGGAGCAGTACTTC TRBD2 TRBV29-1 NA TRBJ2-7
CASSLQVGGTDTQYF TGTGCCAGCAGCCTCCAAGTGGGAGGCACAGATACGCAGTATTTT NA TRBV5-4 NA TRBJ2-3
CATSRDGAGETQYF TGTGCCACCAGCAGAGACGGAGCGGGGGAGACCCAGTACTTC TRBD2 TRBV15 NA TRBJ2-5
CATSRSENTEAFF TGTGCCACCAGCAGAAGCGAGAACACTGAAGCTTTCTTT NA TRBV15 NA TRBJ1-1
CATSSLGTNQFF TGTGCCACCAGCAGTCTCGGGACCAACCAGTTCTTC NA TRBV15 many TRBJ2-1
CASSIRADTQYF TGTGCCAGTAGTATCCGGGCAGATACGCAGTATTTT NA TRBV19 NA TRBJ2-3
CASSYSQGSDLGELFF TGTGCCAGCAGTTACTCTCAGGGCTCAGACTTAGGGGAGCTGTTTTTT NA TRBV6-6 NA TRBJ2-2
CASSLTGDKTEAFF TGCGCCAGCAGCCTTACAGGGGATAAGACTGAAGCTTTCTTT TRBD1 TRBV5-1 NA TRBJ1-1
CASSLTGLFSYEQYF TGTGCCAGCAGCCTAACGGGCCTATTCTCCTACGAGCAGTACTTC NA TRBV7-6 NA TRBJ2-7
CASSFEGAVTEAFF TGTGCCAGCAGCTTTGAGGGGGCGGTCACTGAAGCTTTCTTT TRBD1 TRBV5-5 NA TRBJ1-1
CASSAEYNSYNEQFF TGCGCCAGCAGCGCGGAGTATAATTCCTACAATGAGCAGTTCTTC NA TRBV5-1 NA TRBJ2-1
CASGGQTNTEAFF TGTGCCAGCGGCGGACAGACGAACACTGAAGCTTTCTTT NA TRBV27 NA TRBJ1-1
CASSLRRDRAITGELFF TGTGCCAGCAGTTTGCGCCGGGACAGGGCCATCACCGGGGAGCTGTTTTTT TRBD1 TRBV27 NA TRBJ2-2